This T cell receptor (beta chain) was captured in a study of blood T cells in healthy people across ages. Study outcomes and limitations: Compared with aged donors, long-lived donors showed fewer expanded clones, suggesting selection. Observed TCR beta diversity per million T cells went down as age went up. This fall followed a roughly linear course with age.

There were healthy Caucasian individuals from Russia, aged about 6 to 95, serving as donors. Turning to this clonotype: Its target is not known.

PCR was performed a second time for 7 to 11 cycles using a sample-barcoded 5' primer and a J-beta primer mix. All samples yielded 3 million or more CDR3-containing paired-end reads. TCRdb analysed the 5' RACE reads with MiXCR anew, one entry per CDR3 protein. The sample holds 1,300,000 or so distinct CDR3 sequences, 59% seen once. The CDR3 totals 13 residues. V lost 1 base and J lost 8; bases outside the gene matches: 6. Germline CDR1 DFQATT, CDR2 SNEGSKA (reference sequence). The TCR was taken from a man between 18 and 35 years old in good health. This sequence joins TRBV20-1 and TRBJ1-2; TRBD1 aligns across 8 bases. The sequenced sample consisted of blood. DNA for the CDR3: TGCAGTGCTAGAGCAGGGGGCGAATGGGGCTACACCTTC. It is translated as CSARAGGEWGYTF.